The T cell receptor (beta chain) described here comes from a study of cytomegalovirus exposure and HLA in healthy donors. A few counts support this clone. Its antigen is undetermined. The donors were in the approximately 130-subject validation cohort, distinct from the approximately 670-subject first cohort. Generated by immunoSEQ multiplex PCR, the TCRdb table keeps only in-frame clones and is missing some. The repertoire consists of about 150,000 clones, with roughly 84% occurring once and the leading ten covering about 2.2%. V was clipped by 3 bases and J by 9 bases, with 9 bases between them. The CDR3 is made up of 12 amino acids. Per germline, CDR1 LNHDA and CDR2 SQIVND (reference sequence). Study-level findings and limits: Rare TCR sequences dominated, though some public TCRs recurred in many donors. Subsequent analysis revealed that first-cohort TCR clusters tended to co-occur in the approximately 120 validation repertoires.

The clonotype comes from a human donor in good health. The sample comprised PBMCs. This sequence joins TRBV19 and TRBJ2-1; D uncertain. This chain's CDR3 is CASSIVASEQFF. DNA for the CDR3: TGTGCCAGTAGTATTGTCGCGAGTGAGCAGTTCTTC.